This TCR beta chain was observed in a study of blood T cell repertoires in COVID-19. In the study overall: COVID-19 samples from acute and convalescent phases originated in the United States, Italy and Spain.

This clone has only one observation. In terms of age and location, participants ranged from roughly 18 to 90 years and lived in under 30 US areas. Cohort 3 donors were reported recovered after two negative PCRs, clearance, or symptom resolution. CDR1 SGHKS and CDR2 YYEKEE come from the germline V gene (reference sequence). The CDR3 has 18 amino acids. With 4 bases clipped from V and 0 bases from J, the junction kept 13 bases outside the gene matches. Per the study methods: Estimates of nucleated cell counts were drawn from the amplification of reference gene primers. The data were produced by immunoSEQ multiplex PCR, yet TCRdb's version contains in-frame clones alone and is incomplete. The V and J calls and clone size are taken from that table; D and trimming were inferred from the DNA. In the table there are around 130,000 clones, about 86% of which are singletons.

The chain recombines TRBV5-5 with TRBJ2-3; 8 bases are a match to TRBD1. The receptor was derived from a woman in her 50s who had recovered from COVID-19. Sequences were obtained from PBMCs or T cells enriched from blood (not recorded which). The CDR3 nucleotides are TGTGCCAGCAGCCAAGGGGACAGACAGGGGAGGAGCACAGATACGCAGTATTTT. Amino acid sequence: CASSQGDRQGRSTDTQYF.